This TCR beta chain was found in a study of blood T cell repertoires in COVID-19. Overall study context: COVID-19 samples from acute and convalescent phases originated in the United States, Italy and Spain. The cDNA or gDNA used as material had been derived from T cells, B-cell-depleted T cells, or PBMCs.

This clone was found once. Method: immunoSEQ multiplex PCR; TCRdb's copy keeps in-frame clones and lacks some. The sample has approximately 110,000 clones; 65% to 80% are singletons. This CDR3 region has 17 residues. The germline V gene encodes CDR1 MGHRA and CDR2 YSYEKL. V lost 4 bases to trimming and J lost 7 bases, with 20 bases between them. This chain connects TRBV4-1 to TRBJ1-6, with a weak D call TRBD1 (6 bases). The sequence was collected from a human donor with acute or convalescent COVID-19. The donor label of this sample is uncertain. The material sequenced was peripheral blood. Written as DNA, the CDR3 is TGCGCCAGCAGCCCACGAGGGGGGGACGGAATAAATTCACCCCTCCACTTT. It translates to CASSPRGGDGINSPLHF.